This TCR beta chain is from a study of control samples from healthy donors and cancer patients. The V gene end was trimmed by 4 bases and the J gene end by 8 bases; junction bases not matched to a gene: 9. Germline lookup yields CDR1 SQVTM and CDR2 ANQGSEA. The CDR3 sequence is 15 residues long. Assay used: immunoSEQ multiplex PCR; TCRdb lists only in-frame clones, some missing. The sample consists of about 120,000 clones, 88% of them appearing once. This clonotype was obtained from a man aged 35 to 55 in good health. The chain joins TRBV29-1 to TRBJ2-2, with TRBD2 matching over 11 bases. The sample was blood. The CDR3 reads CSVVTSGGLAGELFF. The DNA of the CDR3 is TGCAGCGTTGTAACTAGCGGGGGCCTAGCAGGGGAGCTGTTTTTT.